The 14 T cell receptor beta chains reported below all come from one sample, sequenced in a study of cytomegalovirus exposure and HLA in healthy donors. The PCR used 60 Vbeta and 13 Jbeta primers. Assay: immunoSEQ multiplex PCR; the TCRdb copy retains only in-frame clones and omits some. The repertoire has around 150,000 clones, approximately 80% of them found once; the top ten carry 5% to 6.5%. The sequenced material came from PBMCs. Receptors were obtained from a man younger than 45 in good health and CMV-seropositive.

This rearrangement joins TRBV10-3 to TRBJ1-3; TRBD1 matches 10 bases. The CDR3 spans 16 residues. Losses at the gene ends were 6 bases for V and 4 bases for J; bases not matched to a gene: 9. The germline CDR1 and CDR2 sequences are ENHRY and SYGVKD. In DNA form, the CDR3 reads TGTGCCATCAGGGGACAGGGGCTGAGGACAGGAAACACCATATATTTT. Its translation: CAIRGQGLRTGNTIYF.

The rearrangement joins TRBV27 to TRBJ2-7, with D possibly TRBD1 on 5 matching bases. The V end lost 2 bases, the J end lost 0 bases, and 11 bases lay between the germline ends. Germline loops: CDR1 MNHEY, CDR2 SMNVEV (reference sequence). The CDR3 totals 15 residues. DNA for the CDR3: TGTGCCAGCAGTTTACAGGGCCTCACCTCCTACGAGCAGTACTTC. Its translation: CASSLQGLTSYEQYF.

The V gene is TRBV19, the J gene TRBJ1-6; 8 bases are shared with TRBD1. The CDR3 is 16 residues long. The ends lost 5 bases at V and 1 base at J; junction bases unmatched: 4. Per germline, CDR1 LNHDA and CDR2 SQIVND (reference sequence). The CDR3 here is CASSFQGASYNSPLHF. In DNA form, the CDR3 reads TGTGCCAGTAGTTTTCAGGGGGCATCCTATAATTCACCCCTCCACTTT.

This chain joins TRBV19 and TRBJ2-1, with 7 bases that match TRBD1. Unmatched junction bases numbered 3, after V lost 6 bases and J lost 7 bases. Germline values: CDR1 LNHDA, CDR2 SQIVND (reference sequence). CDR3 length: 12 amino acids. CDR3 sequence: CASSTGVNEQFF. Here the CDR3 DNA reads TGTGCCAGTAGCACAGGGGTGAATGAGCAGTTCTTC.

The V call is TRBV19, the J call TRBJ2-6, with TRBD2 as a possible D gene (5 bases). Germline-derived CDR1 and CDR2 are LNHDA and SQIVND (reference sequence). The CDR3 length is 15 residues. The germline V and J ends were trimmed by 7 bases and 2 bases, with 12 bases remaining between them. CDR3 residues: CASTPGIPGANVLTF. The CDR3, as DNA: TGTGCCAGTACTCCGGGGATCCCTGGGGCCAACGTCCTGACTTTC.

V gene TRBV28 combines with J gene TRBJ1-5; D remains ambiguous. CDR1 is MDHEN and CDR2 is SYDVKM in the germline V gene. With 3 bases removed from V and 6 bases from J, the gap between germline ends came to 9 bases. This CDR3 contains 13 residues. CDR3 sequence reads: CASSLRRIQPQHF. CDR3 DNA: TGTGCCAGCAGTTTGAGGCGTATTCAGCCCCAGCATTTT.

V gene TRBV6-5 combines with J gene TRBJ1-3, with a possible D match to TRBD1 (5 bases). V lost 6 bases to trimming and J lost 0 bases, with 12 bases between them. The CDR3 has 15 amino acids. CDR1 and CDR2 (germline): MNHEY, SVGAGI. The CDR3, as DNA: TGTGCCAGCAGCCTCGACAGATACTCTGGAAACACCATATATTTT. Protein: CASSLDRYSGNTIYF.

The V call is TRBV30, the J call TRBJ2-7; 10 bases align to TRBD2. This CDR3 is 15 amino acids long. The germline CDR1 and CDR2 sequences are GTSNPN and SVGIG (reference sequence). Losses at the gene ends were 0 bases for V and 4 bases for J; bases not matched to a gene: 6. The DNA of the CDR3 is TGTGCCTGGAGTGTAACGGGACTAGCGCGTTACGAGCAGTACTTC. Translating gives CAWSVTGLARYEQYF.

This sequence joins TRBV6-5 and TRBJ2-1; tentatively, D is TRBD2 (5 bases). V gave up 0 bases and J gave up 10 bases, with 7 bases separating them. This CDR3 comprises 12 residues. Per germline, CDR1 MNHEY and CDR2 SVGAGI. CDR3 in amino acids: CASSYSPGEQFF. DNA of the CDR3: TGTGCCAGCAGTTACTCGCCGGGGGAGCAGTTCTTC.

This clone was detected a few times. V usage is TRBV6-1 and J usage is TRBJ2-1; 13 bases are shared with TRBD2. This CDR3 comprises 14 residues. V shed 8 bases, J shed 2 bases, and the junction held 0 bases outside the gene matches. Germline CDR1 is MNHNS and CDR2 is SASEGT. In DNA, the CDR3 is TGTGCCAGCGGGACTAGCGGGACCTACAATGAGCAGTTCTTC. Residues: CASGTSGTYNEQFF.

The rearrangement uses TRBV10-3 and TRBJ1-5; D is perhaps TRBD1 (5 bases). V was pared by 3 bases and J by 6 bases, with 15 bases between. The CDR3 spans 15 residues. The germline CDR1 and CDR2 sequences are ENHRY and SYGVKD. DNA for the CDR3: TGTGCCATCAGTGACGGGCAGCCCGGGGGTCAGCCCCAGCATTTT. Its protein is CAISDGQPGGQPQHF.

This clone occurred once. The rearrangement joins TRBV6-6 to TRBJ1-1; D is possibly TRBD1 (6 bases). There are 13 residues in the CDR3. Germline lookup yields CDR1 MNHNY and CDR2 SVGAGI (reference sequence). Trimming took off 5 bases at V and 5 bases at J, with 12 bases between the two ends. As DNA, the CDR3 is TGTGCCAGCAGTGATGGGACATTTACTGAAGCTTTCTTT. It translates to CASSDGTFTEAFF.

This chain links TRBV4-1 with TRBJ2-1; 10 bases map to TRBD2. V trimming: 1 base; J trimming: 0 bases; junction bases outside the gene matches: 9. This CDR3 has 19 residues. Germline V lookup: CDR1 MGHRA, CDR2 YSYEKL. The CDR3 spells CASSQGLAGARSSYNEQFF. CDR3 nucleotides: TGCGCCAGCAGCCAAGGGCTAGCGGGAGCACGTAGCTCCTACAATGAGCAGTTCTTC.

The chain couples TRBV30 to TRBJ1-1; possibly TRBD1 for D (5 bases). V was trimmed by 2 bases and J by 4 bases, leaving 17 bases between them. The length of the CDR3 is 15 residues. CDR1 is GTSNPN and CDR2 is SVGIG in the germline V gene (reference sequence). The DNA for the CDR3 is TGTGCCTGGAGTTTTATGGGGCCACCGGTCACTGAAGCTTTCTTT. Protein product: CAWSFMGPPVTEAFF.